This note documents a single T cell receptor (beta chain) sequence. Its antigen is as yet unknown. This specimen belongs to a study of OX40 agonist ivuxolimab in advanced cancers. About the study: Patients were around 83% male with ages roughly 23 to 79, mean about 54. Earlier treatment with anti-PD-1, anti-PD-L1 or anti-CTLA-4 was permitted, and 35% to 45% had received some. Three dose-escalation patients had partial responses: one with hepatocellular carcinoma and two with cutaneous melanoma. Study-wide results and limits: In general, CD8+ T cells held more expanded clones than CD4+ did, on average.

This table comes from immunoSEQ multiplex PCR, and its TCRdb copy is limited to in-frame clones, with some not included. The sample records under 140,000 clones, roughly 89% being singletons. The sequence came from an adult with an advanced solid tumor such as melanoma, head and neck, liver or kidney cancer. Source: CD4+ or CD8+ T cells sorted from blood, taken in a trial of the OX40 agonist ivuxolimab.

The CDR3, as DNA: TGTGCCAGCAGCTTAACCCCGGGGACGGCAAACACCGGGGAGCTGTTTTTT. Its translation: CASSLTPGTANTGELFF. The chain uses TRBV7-3 and TRBJ2-2; D may correspond to TRBD1 or TRBD2 (5 bases each). This CDR3 comprises 17 residues. V was trimmed by 0 bases and J by 2 bases, leaving 13 bases between them. CDR1 is SGHTA and CDR2 is FQGTGA in the germline V gene. Drawing the rest from reference TRBV7-3 and TRBJ2-2, the complete variable domain is GAGVSQTPSNKVTEKGKYVELRCDPISGHTALYWYRQSLGQGPEFLIYFQGTGAADDSGLPNDRFFAVRPEGSVSTLKIQRTERGDSAVYLCASSLTPGTANTGELFFGEGSRLTVL.